This TCR beta chain was retrieved from a study of CD8+CD57+ T cells in acquired aplastic anemia (dated by TCRdb to the late 2010s). Describing the broader study: A mean of about 3 ug of DNA, ranging from roughly 0.2 to 30 ug, was extracted from sorted CD4+ and CD8+ cells. Mean read counts for healthy donor samples were around 10 million for CD4+ cells and around 11 million for CD8+ cells.

The germline ends are 9 bases apart after V is trimmed by 5 bases and J by 4 bases. According to the germline V gene, CDR1 reads SGHAT and CDR2 reads FQNNGV. Counted from cysteine to phenylalanine, this CDR3 has 13 amino acids. Just the 39-base CDR3 DNA is kept, in frame starting at base 1. TCR beta VDJ combination and CDR3 sequence profiling used genomic DNA as the template. TCR repertoire sequencing was run on an Illumina HiSeq 2000. For the original study's pipeline: Repertoire assessment relied on Simpson's diversity index, CDR3 size and DJ length profiles, and TRBV/TRBJ rearrangement plots. Whichever DNA sequence was most abundant in the deep sequencing data was defined as the immunodominant clone. CDR3 amino acid sequences were checked for sharing across subjects and were also compared against the VDJdb database and published repertoires. TCRdb took the public reads, trimmed them with fastp at Q25, ran MiXCR for clone calling and kept in-frame beta chains. For every CDR3 protein sequence, its rows merge into one entry that carries the most common genes and DNA. The V and J calls come from TCRdb's annotation, not from the publication. The table for this sample lists around 400,000 distinct CDR3 sequences; about two thirds of them were counted only once. The ten top clones hold around 4% of the sample.

Summary of the overall study and its limitations: Fewer than 30 CD8+ CDR3 sequences were found in both patients and controls but appeared to be highly expressed in patients and within the immunodominant clones of the patients. No significant difference in CD8+ Simpson's diversity was found between patients and healthy controls (P=0.060).

The study deep-sequenced TCR repertoires of sorted CD4+ and CD8+ blood T cells from severe aplastic anemia patients and healthy subjects. Ficoll-Paque density gradient centrifugation was used to isolate peripheral blood mononuclear cells. Before DNA was extracted, CD4+ and CD8+ T cells were sorted using either FACS or magnetic beads. This clonotype was detected once. Its antigen has not been determined. Per-nucleotide qualities are absent, and no much larger clonotype sits a single base away. One read yields weak evidence. Sequenced input: sorted CD4+, CD8+, or CD8+CD57+ T cells (not recorded which) from PBMCs. The receptor was derived from a human donor in good health, serving as a control. The sequence links TRBV11-2 to TRBJ1-3, with the D gene not clear enough to name. For the CDR3, the sequence is CASSPLQGNTIYF. The nucleotides are TGTGCCAGCAGCCCACTACAGGGAAACACCATATATTTT.